Shown below are 10 T cell receptor beta chains from a single sample sequenced in a study of blood T cell repertoires in COVID-19. The repertoire was sequenced with immunoSEQ multiplex PCR; TCRdb's copy has only in-frame clones and lacks some. The sample carries about 330,000 clones, roughly 90% recorded once. Sequencing used peripheral blood. These receptors came from a woman between 45 and 60 years old with active or convalescent COVID-19.

The chain carries TRBV7-2 and TRBJ2-3; 8 nucleotides align to TRBD2. The CDR3 has 15 amino acids. The junction had 6 bases not matched to a gene; V was cut back by 3 bases and J by 4 bases. Germline V gene lookup returns CDR1 SGHTA and CDR2 FQGNSA. This CDR3 is CASSFLPGGSDTQYF. The CDR3 region has the DNA TGTGCCAGCAGCTTTTTACCGGGGGGGTCAGATACGCAGTATTTT. Based on the CDR3 plus reference TRBV7-2 and TRBJ2-3, the full variable domain is GAGVSQSPSNKVTEKGKDVELRCDPISGHTALYWYRQSLGQGLEFLIYFQGNSAPDKSGLPSDRFSAERTGGSVSTLTIQRTQQEDSAVYLCASSFLPGGSDTQYFGPGTRLTVL.

Concerning this clone itself: Other DNA sequences in this sample translate to the same CDR3. The chain recombines TRBV9 with TRBJ1-6; TRBD1 matches at 7 bases. The germline V gene encodes CDR1 SGDLS and CDR2 YYNGEE. The V segment lost 0 bases and the J segment 5 bases; nucleotides outside the gene matches: 2. CDR3 length equals 15 residues. CDR3 loop: CASSVGGTDNSPLHF. The DNA of the CDR3 is TGTGCCAGCAGCGTAGGTGGGACAGATAATTCACCCCTCCACTTT.

J is TRBJ1-2 and V is TRBV4-1, with 7 bases identical to TRBD1. The CDR3 length is 13 residues. CDR1 and CDR2 from the germline V gene are MGHRA and YSYEKL. The trim removed 4 bases at V and 3 bases at J, leaving 2 bases unmatched. The DNA of the CDR3 is TGCGCCAGCAGCCGAACAGGGGACTATGGCTACACCTTC. This gives the protein CASSRTGDYGYTF.

In this sample, this clone turned up a few times. The V and J genes are TRBV7-3 and TRBJ1-6; 8 bases map to TRBD1. The V and J ends lost 5 bases and 6 bases, in that order; junction bases with no gene match: 3. The CDR3 covers 14 residues. Germline loops: CDR1 SGHTA, CDR2 FQGTGA. Here the CDR3 reads CASSDGQGNSPLHF. The CDR3 coding sequence is TGTGCCAGCAGCGATGGACAGGGTAATTCACCCCTCCACTTT.

The J gene is TRBJ1-1, the V gene TRBV11-2; 7 bases agree with TRBD1. V was clipped by 5 bases and J by 6 bases; unmatched bases: 3. The V gene's germline CDR1 is SGHAT and CDR2 FQNNGV. The length of the CDR3 is 12 residues. The CDR3 region has the DNA TGTGCCAGCAGCCGTCAGGGGGCTGAAGCTTTCTTT. This gives the protein CASSRQGAEAFF.

The chain combines TRBV30 with TRBJ2-3; 9 bases are shared with TRBD2. The V segment lost 1 base and the J segment 2 bases; nucleotides outside the gene matches: 13. The CDR3 covers 18 residues. Looked up from germline, CDR1 is GTSNPN and CDR2 is SVGIG (reference sequence). CDR3 nucleotides: TGTGCCTGGAGTGAAATTTTTACTAGCGGGTTATACACAGATACGCAGTATTTT. Translated, it gives CAWSEIFTSGLYTDTQYF.

The chain uses TRBV6-2 or TRBV6-3 and TRBJ2-7; 7 bases are a match to TRBD2. J was trimmed by 2 bases and V by 4 bases; bases with no gene match: 8. Germline CDR1 MNHEY, CDR2 SVGEGT. This CDR3 is built from 15 residues. CDR3 region: CASSFNSGWPYEQYF. DNA of the CDR3: TGTGCCAGCAGTTTTAATAGCGGGTGGCCCTACGAGCAGTACTTC.

This chain joins TRBV29-1 and TRBJ1-1, with 9 bases lining up with TRBD1. Germline trimming cut 6 bases from V and 4 bases from J; bases unmatched to any gene: 9. The CDR3 spans 14 residues. The germline CDR1 and CDR2 sequences are SQVTM and ANQGSEA. CDR3 protein: CSVGQGVRGTEAFF. As DNA, the CDR3 is TGCAGCGTGGGACAGGGAGTGAGGGGCACTGAAGCTTTCTTT.

In nucleotides, the CDR3 is TGTGCCAGCATGCCGGGAGGACGTCTGGGGACTGAAGCTTTCTTT. It is translated as CASMPGGRLGTEAFF. The chain links TRBV6-5 to TRBJ1-1, with unresolved D. This CDR3 is 15 amino acids long. From germline, CDR1 is MNHEY and CDR2 SVGAGI. Trimming took off 7 bases at V and 5 bases at J, with 20 bases between the two ends.

This clone was picked up one time. This chain links TRBV11-2 with TRBJ2-1, with D unclear. This CDR3 comprises 14 residues. Germline V gene data show CDR1 as SGHAT and CDR2 as FQNNGV. The V end was cut by 1 base, the J end by 6 bases, with 10 bases between. This chain's CDR3 is CASSLVAVVNEQFF. The DNA of the CDR3 is TGTGCCAGCAGCTTAGTCGCGGTTGTCAATGAGCAGTTCTTC.